This entry lists 3 T cell receptor beta chains sequenced from one sample in a study of siplizumab effects on memory and regulatory T cells (dated by TCRdb to the late 2010s). The method behind the library was the immunoSEQ multiplex PCR assay. TCRdb took this table from immuneACCESS and kept in-frame rearrangements with V and J called. Such tables lack part of the clones; where checked against another copy, unresolved V genes explain under half of the gap, and the rest is unexplained. Recorded for this sample are about 100,000 clones; 94% of them occurred a single time. Roughly 0.62% of the sample lies in the top ten. The sequencing sample was made of Tregs sorted from blood. These TCRs come from a human donor in good health.

V is TRBV28 and J is TRBJ1-5; 7 bases are a match to TRBD1. The V gene end was trimmed by 2 bases and the J gene end by 4 bases; junction bases not matched to a gene: 5. This CDR3 is built from 15 residues. The V gene's germline CDR1 is MDHEN and CDR2 SYDVKM. Here the CDR3 DNA reads TGTGCCAGCAGTTTAGCCGACAGGGTGAATCAGCCCCAGCATTTT. It encodes CASSLADRVNQPQHF. The whole variable domain, remainder taken from reference TRBV28 and TRBJ1-5, is DVKVTQSSRYLVKRTGEKVFLECVQDMDHENMFWYRQDPGLGLRLIYFSYDVKMKEKGDIPEGYSVSREKKERFSLILESASTNQTSMYLCASSLADRVNQPQHFGDGTRLSIL.

V gene TRBV29-1 combines with J gene TRBJ2-7; D is tentatively TRBD1 or TRBD2 (6 bases each). Germline CDR1 is SQVTM and CDR2 is ANQGSEA. Trimming stripped 4 bases from V and 5 bases from J, with 15 bases between. This CDR3 has 13 amino acids. For the CDR3, the DNA is TGCAGCGTTGTTCGAGGGAGGACAGACGAGCAGTACTTC. The encoded protein is CSVVRGRTDEQYF.

This chain uses TRBV5-1 with TRBJ2-4, with D possibly being TRBD1 (6 bases). Germline V CDR1 and CDR2: SGHRS, YFSETQ. This CDR3 has 18 residues. V shed 1 base and J shed 8 bases, with 25 bases lying between them. The CDR3 region has the DNA TGCGCCAGCAGCTTGTACCCTCAGGGGACCGCAGGAGGAGACATTCAGTACTTC. This sequence encodes CASSLYPQGTAGGDIQYF. Supplemented by reference TRBV5-1 and TRBJ2-4, the full variable domain reads KAGVTQTPRYLIKTRGQQVTLSCSPISGHRSVSWYQQTPGQGLQFLFEYFSETQRNKGNFPGRFSGRQFSNSRSEMNVSTLELGDSALYLCASSLYPQGTAGGDIQYFGAGTRLSVL.